This is a list of T cell receptor beta chains from one sample in a study of T-cell reconstitution after alpha-beta-depleted transplantation in children. One entry per CDR3 protein results from TCRdb running MiXCR on the PCR reads. The data hold 600,000 to 700,000 distinct CDR3 sequences, with around 16% observed a single time. This material consisted of PBMCs from the stem cell graft donor, taken from the stem cell graft. These receptors all stem from a human donor who donated a stem cell graft to a child with acute myeloid leukemia. CDR3s include the opening cysteine and the closing phenylalanine or tryptophan. The order of the fields is V gene, J gene, clone size, D gene, CDR3 DNA, CDR3 protein. A D gene is named only where the DNA matches it firmly. Where a row states a size, it is once, few, many or the class of an expanded clone; other rows omit it.

TRBV29-1	TRBJ2-1	many	NA	TGCAGCGTTGACCGGGGGCTCTCCTACAATGAGCAGTTCTTC	CSVDRGLSYNEQFF
TRBV27	TRBJ2-1	NA	TRBD1	TGTGCCAGCAGTTTCCGAGACAGGGGCCCCTACAATGAGCAGTTCTTC	CASSFRDRGPYNEQFF
TRBV7-9	TRBJ2-7	NA	NA	TGTGCCAGCAGCTTCTCCGGGGGGCTAGCCGAGCAGTACTTC	CASSFSGGLAEQYF
TRBV7-2	TRBJ1-6	few	NA	TGTGCCAGCAGCCTAGGAGGGGGACGGCATTCACCCCTCCACTTT	CASSLGGGRHSPLHF
TRBV6-1	TRBJ1-5	NA	NA	TGTGCCAGCAGTGCCCGGGGGGGAGGGCCCCAGCATTTT	CASSARGGGPQHF
TRBV7-6	TRBJ2-2	many	NA	TGTGCCAGCAGCTCGCCAGGATCCGGGGAGCTGTTTTTT	CASSSPGSGELFF
TRBV7-9	TRBJ1-3	NA	NA	TGTGCCAGCGCGGCATCTGGAAACACCATATATTTT	CASAASGNTIYF
TRBV6-5	TRBJ2-2	NA	TRBD2	TGTGCCAGCAGTTACTCTCACCTCCGACTAGCGGGGAAAACCGGGGAGCTGTTTTTT	CASSYSHLRLAGKTGELFF
TRBV20-1	TRBJ2-5	few	NA	TGCAGTGCTAGAGATCTGCGGGGACTGCCGGAGACCCAGTACTTC	CSARDLRGLPETQYF
TRBV11-2	TRBJ2-1	few	TRBD2	TGTGCCAGCAGCTTCCTGGACGGGGGGTACAATGAGCAGTTCTTC	CASSFLDGGYNEQFF
TRBV20-1	TRBJ1-5	NA	NA	TGCAGTGCTAGTGGGGGAGGCCTTAGCAATCAGCCCCAGCATTTT	CSASGGGLSNQPQHF
TRBV5-5	TRBJ2-7	few	TRBD1	TGTGCCAGCAGCCTCCAGGCCTCGGGACAGGGCTACGAGCAGTACTTC	CASSLQASGQGYEQYF
TRBV5-6	TRBJ1-6	many	NA	TGTGCCAGCAGCGTGGGACGTAATTCACCCCTCCACTTT	CASSVGRNSPLHF
TRBV5-1	TRBJ1-1	few	TRBD1	TGCGCCAGCAGCTTGCCCCAAACAGGGGGCACTGAAGCTTTCTTT	CASSLPQTGGTEAFF
TRBV20-1	TRBJ1-3	NA	TRBD1	TGCAGTGCCCCCCTGTCGGGACAGGGCGCAAACACCATATATTTT	CSAPLSGQGANTIYF
TRBV12-3/TRBV12-4	TRBJ1-2	many	NA	TGTGCCAGCAGTCCACCAAACTATGGCTACACCTTC	CASSPPNYGYTF
TRBV27	TRBJ1-3	many	NA	TGTGCCAGCAGTTTAAACGGCGTCGGAAACACCATATATTTT	CASSLNGVGNTIYF
TRBV20-1	TRBJ2-4	few	NA	TGCAGTGCTAGAGCCCCAGGGGGGGGGGCCAAAAACATTCAGTACTTC	CSARAPGGGAKNIQYF
TRBV12-3/TRBV12-4	TRBJ2-7	NA	NA	TGTGCCAGCAGTCAACGCCCGGACGAGCAGTACTTC	CASSQRPDEQYF
TRBV24-1	TRBJ2-3	few	NA	TGTGCCACCACCCGACGGGGGGCCACAGATACGCAGTATTTT	CATTRRGATDTQYF
TRBV11-1	TRBJ2-5	NA	TRBD2	TGTGCCAGCACCCACGGGGGGGCGAAAGAGACCCAGTACTTC	CASTHGGAKETQYF
TRBV20-1	TRBJ2-1	many	TRBD1	TGCAGTGCTAGCACGCTAGATTGGGACAGGTCCACCTACAATGAGCAGTTCTTC	CSASTLDWDRSTYNEQFF
TRBV7-6	TRBJ2-5	many	NA	TGTGCCAGCAGCTTTAACAGCCCGCAAGAGACCCAGTACTTC	CASSFNSPQETQYF
TRBV20-1	TRBJ2-6	NA	TRBD1	TGCAGTGCTACTACAGGACAGGGGCCTGGGGCCAACGTCCTGACTTTC	CSATTGQGPGANVLTF
TRBV2	TRBJ2-5	once	NA	TGTGCCAGCAATGACCCTCAAGAGACCCAGTACTTC	CASNDPQETQYF
TRBV5-5	TRBJ1-1	few	NA	TGTGCCAGCAGCTCAGAGGGGGGCGTTTGGACTGAAGCTTTCTTT	CASSSEGGVWTEAFF
TRBV20-1	TRBJ2-1	many	NA	TGCAGTGCTAGGTGGGGACATTCTGAGCAGTTCTTC	CSARWGHSEQFF
TRBV20-1	TRBJ2-1	few	TRBD2	TGCAGTGCTAGAGATCCCGGCGGACTAGCGTACAATGAGCAGTTCTTC	CSARDPGGLAYNEQFF
TRBV20-1	TRBJ2-3	few	TRBD2	TGCAGTGTCTGGACTAGCGGGGACACGCAGTATTTT	CSVWTSGDTQYF
TRBV15	TRBJ1-2	NA	NA	TGTGCCACCAGCAGAGATGGGGGGTCTGGGAACTATGGCTACACCTTC	CATSRDGGSGNYGYTF
TRBV28	TRBJ2-7	NA	NA	TGTGCCAGCAGTTCCCATAACTACGAGCAGTACTTC	CASSSHNYEQYF
TRBV12-5	TRBJ2-5	NA	TRBD1	TGTGCTAGTGGTTTGTCGCCAGGGGGAAAGACCCAGTACTTC	CASGLSPGGKTQYF
TRBV5-1	TRBJ2-1	many	TRBD1	TGCGCCAGCAGCCGTACAGGGGTCTCCTACAATGAGCAGTTCTTC	CASSRTGVSYNEQFF
TRBV29-1	TRBJ1-6	NA	NA	TGCAGCGTTGCCGTCGGGGGGGATGGCAATTCACCCCTCCACTTT	CSVAVGGDGNSPLHF
TRBV29-1	TRBJ1-2	many	NA	TGCAGCGTTGATGTTGGCTACACCTTC	CSVDVGYTF
TRBV7-2	TRBJ2-5	NA	NA	TGTGCCAGCAGCTTAGAGACTAGTGTAGAGACCCAGTACTTC	CASSLETSVETQYF
TRBV7-2	TRBJ1-5	NA	NA	TGTGCCAGCAGCTCACCAGGGGAGAGAGGACAGCCCCAGCATTTT	CASSSPGERGQPQHF
TRBV20-1	TRBJ1-1	many	NA	TGCAGTGCTAGAGGAAGAACAGAGCTTGAAGCTTTCTTT	CSARGRTELEAFF
TRBV6-7	TRBJ1-5	many	NA	TGTGCCAGCAGTACCACAGGGCGGGTTCAGCCCCAGCATTTT	CASSTTGRVQPQHF
TRBV10-1	TRBJ2-1	few	TRBD2	TGCGCCAGCAGTGTGGGACTAGCGGGGGCGAGCTCCTACAATGAGCAGTTCTTC	CASSVGLAGASSYNEQFF
TRBV4-3	TRBJ1-1	NA	NA	TGCGCCAGCAGCCCTACAGTGCGGAACACTGAAGCTTTCTTT	CASSPTVRNTEAFF
TRBV20-1	TRBJ1-1	many	NA	TGCAGTGCTGAGCAGGTGAACACTGAAGCTTTCTTT	CSAEQVNTEAFF
TRBV4-3	TRBJ2-1	NA	TRBD2	TGCGCCAGCAGCCAACCCAGCGGGGGACGAAATGAGCAGTTCTTC	CASSQPSGGRNEQFF
TRBV20-1	TRBJ2-1	few	TRBD1	TGCAGTGCTAGACCCGACAGGGGACCTTACAATGAGCAGTTCTTC	CSARPDRGPYNEQFF
TRBV12-3/TRBV12-4	TRBJ1-6	many	NA	TGTGCCAGCATGAAATTGACCACTCCGGGCACCCTCCACTTT	CASMKLTTPGTLHF
TRBV20-1	TRBJ1-5	many	TRBD1	TGCAGTGCCAGAGGGGGACAGGGCAATCAGCCCCAGCATTTT	CSARGGQGNQPQHF
TRBV10-3	TRBJ1-1	NA	TRBD1	TGTGCCATCAGTGGGGACAGGGGCAACACTGAAGCTTTCTTT	CAISGDRGNTEAFF
TRBV12-3/TRBV12-4	TRBJ1-2	many	NA	TGTGCCAGCAGTCCGGAGGTGGGGGACGGCTACACCTTC	CASSPEVGDGYTF
TRBV6-1	TRBJ2-1	many	NA	TGTGCCAGCAGTGCTCCGGGGACACCCTCCTACAATGAGCAGTTCTTC	CASSAPGTPSYNEQFF
TRBV5-6	TRBJ1-1	NA	NA	TGTGCCAGCAGCCCTGTGGGGTTCCTCACGGGCACTGAAGCTTTCTTT	CASSPVGFLTGTEAFF
TRBV5-5	TRBJ1-1	many	TRBD1	TGTGCCAGCAGCGCACTACAGGGGGGGAGGACTGAAGCTTTCTTT	CASSALQGGRTEAFF